This is a list of T cell receptor beta chains from one sample in a study of shared clonotypes between healthy human individuals. Profiled with immunoSEQ multiplex PCR; TCRdb holds only in-frame clones, not every one. The data show some 2,400,000 clones, more than 90% seen once. The sequencing input was naive CD4+ T cells sorted from blood. The source of these receptors is a man younger than 35 in good health. Both conserved end residues are part of each CDR3.

TRBV5-1	14	TRBJ2-5	CASSKTSGRETQYF
TRBV30	13	TRBJ2-5	CAWSVRQQETQYF
TRBV18	15	TRBJ2-1	CASSPGEARLNEQFF
TRBV9	15	TRBJ2-7	CASSVGTAGVYEQYF
TRBV27	15	TRBJ2-3	CASSLIVLRGSAQYF
TRBV5-4	13	TRBJ2-7	CASSLGQQYEQYF
TRBV9	14	TRBJ2-3	CAGSRGQGTDTQYF
TRBV2	13	TRBJ1-1	CASLQGYSREAFF
TRBV6-5	16	TRBJ1-3	CASSYSPGTTGNTIYF
TRBV5-6	12	TRBJ1-1	CASSNGDTEAFF
TRBV7-2	15	TRBJ2-5	CASSLVLGSQETQYF
TRBV28	15	TRBJ1-2	CASSFEGQGFYGYTF
TRBV5-1	15	TRBJ2-2	CASSPGTSNTGELFF
TRBV7-2	16	TRBJ2-2	CASSLVAGVGTGELFF
TRBV5-1	15	TRBJ1-6	CASSYLGTGNSPLHF
TRBV11-2	13	TRBJ1-1	CASSSHLNTEAFF
TRBV9	14	TRBJ2-4	CASSVAATKNIQYF
TRBV10-3	15	TRBJ1-1	CAISESAGGNTEAFF
TRBV10-3	13	TRBJ2-3	CAISDLGGDTQYF
TRBV29-1	14	TRBJ1-2	CSVDEAGTNYGYTF
TRBV30	14	TRBJ2-1	CAWRVGSSYNEQFF
TRBV4-3	17	TRBJ1-6	CASSQVGGQGGNSPLHF
TRBV30	15	TRBJ1-1	CAWSATHTPNTEAFF
TRBV11-2	13	TRBJ1-1	CASSLDPGGLNFF
TRBV5-1	13	TRBJ1-2	CASSLDPAYGYTF
TRBV5-1	18	TRBJ1-3	CASSPGPGQGTSGNTIYF
TRBV28	14	TRBJ1-6	CASSFRATLSPLHF
TRBV23-1	13	TRBJ2-7	CASSQKQSYEQYF
TRBV5-1	15	TRBJ2-2	CASSLEAGGRGELFF
TRBV19	17	TRBJ2-6	CASSITGKAGGANVLTF
TRBV18	17	TRBJ2-3	CASSSNAAALTPDTQYF
TRBV5-1	17	TRBJ2-3	CASSFGLGTSGTDTQYF
TRBV7-2	14	TRBJ2-7	CASSSYGSSYEQYF
TRBV27	15	TRBJ2-7	CASSSQGLRSYEQYF
TRBV29-1	15	TRBJ1-5	CSVAAGTGNNQPQHF
TRBV29-1	18	TRBJ2-2	CSANRGGLAGKSTGELFF
TRBV5-1	15	TRBJ1-6	CASSLAGQGRSPLHF
TRBV10-3	14	TRBJ2-1	CAISAGQPYNEQFF
TRBV6-5	14	TRBJ1-2	CASSIQGDLYGYTF
TRBV30	15	TRBJ2-3	CAWSVAGKGTDTQYF
TRBV18	16	TRBJ2-7	CASSPPLGTDGYEQYF
TRBV5-1	16	TRBJ2-3	CASSIGTSGSTDTQYF
TRBV6-5	13	TRBJ2-6	CASGLSGANVLTF
TRBV11-2	15	TRBJ2-5	CASSSTSITQETQYF
TRBV5-1	14	TRBJ2-7	CASSLVDRGTEQYF
TRBV12-1	14	TRBJ2-7	CASSFVPGPYEQYF
TRBV19	13	TRBJ2-7	CASSISGIYEQYF
TRBV11-2	15	TRBJ2-7	CASSLAQGPSYEQYF
TRBV2	15	TRBJ2-1	CASSTGTSEYNEQFF